The 24 T cell receptor beta chains reported below all come from one sample, sequenced in a study of read filtering for tumor transcriptome and immune sequencing. Molecular barcoded adaptors covering alpha/delta and beta/gamma chains were used on approximately 400 ng RNA. TCRdb reprocessed the reads via MiXCR and lists one record per CDR3 protein. The data contain 100,000 to 150,000 distinct CDR3 sequences, 10% to 15% of them seen just once; the ten biggest clones take up 9.5% to 11%. Sequences were obtained from a population of CD138-negative cells sorted from bone marrow. The source of these receptors is a donor over 35 with multiple myeloma.

Ten or more counts support this clonotype. This chain uses TRBV7-8 with TRBJ2-1; TRBD2 agrees at 10 bases. The germline CDR1 and CDR2 sequences are SGHVS and FQNEAQ. CDR3 length: 15 residues. Unmatched junction bases numbered 7, after V lost 3 bases and J lost 8 bases. For the CDR3, the DNA is TGTGCCAGCAGCTTTCAGCGGGGGGGCCCCCATGAGCAGTTCTTC. Translating it yields CASSFQRGGPHEQFF.

A word on this clonotype: A much larger clone lies one base from this, so it may be a read error. The chain recombines TRBV20-1 with TRBJ2-7; 10 bases agree with TRBD2. Trimming took 0 bases from V and 5 from J; bases not matched to a gene: 10. Germline V gene data show CDR1 as DFQATT and CDR2 as SNEGSKA (reference sequence). This CDR3 has 16 residues. CDR3: CSARDGLAGVANEQYF. CDR3 nucleotide sequence: TGCAGTGCTAGAGACGGGCTAGCGGGAGTAGCTAACGAGCAGTACTTC.

This clonotype was counted ten times or more. The J gene is TRBJ1-2, the V gene TRBV28; D might be TRBD1 (5 bases). V was clipped by 5 bases and J by 4 bases, with 20 bases between them. This CDR3 has 16 amino acids. CDR1 MDHEN and CDR2 SYDVKM come from the germline V gene. In nucleotides, the CDR3 is TGTGCCAGCAGTACTCCCGGGACTGACAGAGTCTATGGCTACACCTTC. As protein: CASSTPGTDRVYGYTF.

The V gene is TRBV19, the J gene TRBJ2-2, with D unclear. Germline loops: CDR1 LNHDA, CDR2 SQIVND (reference sequence). V was shortened by 6 bases and J by 0 bases, with 11 bases between the two germline ends. The CDR3 covers 15 residues. The CDR3 loop is CASRVTAANTGELFF. CDR3 DNA: TGTGCCAGTAGAGTGACGGCAGCGAACACCGGGGAGCTGTTTTTT.

Concerning this clonotype itself: The junction shows a germline mismatch at one end, possibly a read error. The chain is built from TRBV5-1 and TRBJ1-3; 8 bases map to TRBD1. The CDR3 totals 15 residues. Per germline, CDR1 SGHRS and CDR2 YFSETQ. The CDR3 region has the DNA TGCGCCAGCAGACCCTCAGGGGGCTCGGGAAACGCCATATATTTT. Residues: CASRPSGGSGNAIYF.

There are many counts of this clonotype. The chain uses TRBV5-6 and TRBJ1-2; D gene unclear. CDR1 is SGHDT and CDR2 is YYEEEE in the germline V gene. Trimming shortened V by 1 base and J by 8 bases, and 9 bases separated the two germline ends. The CDR3 totals 12 residues. This chain's CDR3 is CASSLWEVGYTF. In DNA, the CDR3 is TGTGCCAGCAGCTTGTGGGAGGTCGGCTACACCTTC.

There are a few counts of this clonotype. The chain links TRBV28 to TRBJ2-1; 13 bases align to TRBD2. Germline loops: CDR1 MDHEN, CDR2 SYDVKM. The V gene end was trimmed by 2 bases and the J gene end by 4 bases; junction bases not matched to a gene: 5. The CDR3 loop spans 17 amino acids. CDR3: CASSLTALAGGYNEQFF. CDR3 coding DNA: TGTGCCAGCAGTTTAACGGCACTAGCGGGAGGGTACAATGAGCAGTTCTTC.

This clonotype was picked up many times. The gene calls are TRBV5-1 and TRBJ1-1, with 9 bases that match TRBD1. The CDR3 covers 16 residues. Germline V gene data show CDR1 as SGHRS and CDR2 as YFSETQ. With 6 bases clipped from V and 4 bases from J, the junction kept 13 bases outside the gene matches. CDR3: CASNQYTGGESTEAFF. In nucleotides, the CDR3 is TGCGCCAGCAACCAATACACAGGGGGCGAGAGCACTGAAGCTTTCTTT.

In this sample, this clonotype turned up many times. The chain uses TRBV28 and TRBJ1-1, with D unresolved. The CDR3 spans 13 residues. Trimming took off 8 bases at V and 5 bases at J, with 15 bases between the two ends. CDR1 and CDR2 from the germline V gene are MDHEN and SYDVKM. CDR3 nucleotides: TGTGCCAGCCGGCCCTCTGCGGGGACTGAAGCTTTCTTT. Translated: CASRPSAGTEAFF.

In this sample, this clonotype turned up a few times. The DNA of the CDR3 is TGCGCCAGCAGATCTCAGACTGGCAAAAACATTCAGTACTTC. Translation gives CASRSQTGKNIQYF. The V gene is TRBV5-1, the J gene TRBJ2-4; D gene ambiguous. The CDR3 sequence is 14 residues long. Germline V lookup: CDR1 SGHRS, CDR2 YFSETQ. V lost 5 bases and J 3 bases, leaving 12 bases between the germline ends.

This clonotype was seen at least ten times. The chain has TRBV29-1 and TRBJ2-7; 8 nucleotides match TRBD1. The junction had 4 bases not matched to a gene; V was cut back by 6 bases and J by 3 bases. The CDR3 is 12 amino acids. Germline loops: CDR1 SQVTM, CDR2 ANQGSEA. The CDR3 DNA is TGCAGCGTCGGACAGGGTGACTACGAGCAGTACTTC. It is translated as CSVGQGDYEQYF.

Comments on this clonotype: A read error may be the cause here, since a much bigger clone is one base away. J is TRBJ1-1 and V is TRBV15; D gene uncertain. The CDR3 loop spans 15 amino acids. CDR1 is LNHNV, CDR2 YYDKDF, per germline (reference sequence). The CDR3 DNA reads as TGTGCCACCAGCAGAGAGGGCGGATTGAACACTGAAGCTCTCTTT. It specifies CATSREGGLNTEALF.

This clonotype has at least ten counts. The chain couples TRBV5-4 to TRBJ1-1, with no clear D. The germline V gene has CDR1 SGHNT and CDR2 YYREEE (reference sequence). Trimming took off 1 base at V and 2 bases at J, with 3 bases between the two ends. The CDR3 is made up of 12 amino acids. The CDR3 DNA reads as TGTGCCAGCAGCTTGCCCAACACTGAAGCTTTCTTT. It encodes CASSLPNTEAFF.

Many counts were recorded for this clonotype. V usage is TRBV6-6 and J usage is TRBJ2-7; 8 positions match TRBD2. CDR3 length equals 17 residues. In germline, CDR1 is MNHNY, CDR2 SVGAGI (reference sequence). The trim removed 7 bases at V and 7 bases at J, leaving 21 bases unmatched. CDR3 residues: CASTFHLIGLAGEEQYF. The CDR3 region has the DNA TGTGCCAGCACCTTCCACCTAATCGGACTAGCAGGTGAAGAGCAGTACTTC.

This clonotype was seen at least ten times. V is TRBV2 and J is TRBJ2-1, with no clear D. V was trimmed by 6 bases and J by 0 bases, leaving 9 bases between them. The germline V gene encodes CDR1 SNHLY and CDR2 FYNNEI. The CDR3 covers 14 residues. The CDR3 loop reads CASSPKSSYNEQFF. The CDR3 DNA follows: TGTGCCAGCAGCCCCAAAAGCTCCTACAATGAGCAGTTCTTC.

Many counts were recorded for this clonotype. This rearrangement joins TRBV30 to TRBJ1-1; D gene unclear. Trimming shortened V by 1 base and J by 2 bases, and 8 bases separated the two germline ends. Germline CDR1 GTSNPN, CDR2 SVGIG (reference sequence). The CDR3 has 13 residues. The CDR3: CAWSGSSNTEAFF. The CDR3 nucleotides read TGTGCCTGGAGTGGCAGTTCCAACACTGAAGCTTTCTTT.

This clonotype was detected many times. The gene calls are TRBV3-1 and TRBJ2-5; D is undetermined. V lost 3 bases and J 1 base, leaving 3 bases between the germline ends. Germline assignment: CDR1 LGHDT and CDR2 YNNKEL (reference sequence). The length of the CDR3 is 12 residues. The CDR3 sequence is CASSHLQETQYF. In DNA, the CDR3 is TGTGCCAGCAGCCACCTCCAAGAGACCCAGTACTTC.

This clonotype was detected ten times or more. For the CDR3, the DNA is TGCAGCGTTGGTAGACAGGGAGCCTACGAGCAGTACTTC. Its translation is CSVGRQGAYEQYF. V usage is TRBV29-1 and J usage is TRBJ2-7; 7 nucleotides line up with TRBD1. There are 13 residues in the CDR3. Germline CDR1 SQVTM, CDR2 ANQGSEA. V trimming: 4 bases; J trimming: 2 bases; junction bases outside the gene matches: 5.

There are many counts of this clonotype. This chain uses TRBV7-2 with TRBJ2-3; D ambiguous. Germline loops: CDR1 SGHTA, CDR2 FQGNSA. The CDR3 is 13 amino acids. The ends were cut back, 1 base at V and 5 bases at J, with 7 bases in the middle. The chain's CDR3 is CASSLGRRDTQYF. CDR3 DNA sequence: TGTGCCAGCAGCTTAGGACGGCGAGATACGCAGTATTTT.

The sample holds many counts of this clonotype. The chain carries TRBV27 and TRBJ2-1; maybe TRBD2 (5 bases). Germline assignment: CDR1 MNHEY and CDR2 SMNVEV (reference sequence). The germline V and J ends were trimmed by 0 bases and 3 bases, with 9 bases remaining between them. The CDR3 spans 15 residues. CDR3 residues: CASSLSSGYYNEQFF. CDR3 DNA sequence: TGTGCCAGCAGTTTATCGAGCGGTTACTACAATGAGCAGTTCTTC.

The chain has TRBV3-1 and TRBJ2-7; TRBD1 or TRBD2 may be the D gene (6 bases each). The V gene lost 8 bases and the J gene lost 4 bases, with 15 bases spanning the gap. Germline V gene data show CDR1 as LGHDT and CDR2 as YNNKEL (reference sequence). The CDR3 spans 13 residues. CDR3 region: CASGGTPSYEQYF. For the CDR3, the DNA is TGTGCCAGCGGCGGGACACCCAGTTACGAGCAGTACTTC.

This clonotype appeared many times. The rearrangement uses TRBV10-3 and TRBJ2-5; D possibly corresponds to TRBD1 (5 bases). This CDR3 has 13 amino acids. With 10 bases removed from V and 5 bases from J, the gap between germline ends came to 17 bases. Germline V CDR1 and CDR2: ENHRY, SYGVKD. As DNA, the CDR3 is TGTGCCACCAGGGTTCCCGTCCGTGAGACCCAGTACTTC. Protein product: CATRVPVRETQYF.

This clonotype was seen repeatedly, ten times or more. This CDR3 is CSARDPGQGASPYNSPLHF. CDR3 sequence (DNA): TGCAGTGCTAGAGATCCGGGACAGGGAGCATCGCCCTATAATTCACCCCTCCACTTT. The chain joins TRBV20-1 to TRBJ1-6; TRBD1 agrees at 9 bases. Germline CDR1 reads DFQATT; CDR2 reads SNEGSKA (reference sequence). V was pared by 0 bases and J by 2 bases, with 11 bases of the junction left unmatched. This CDR3 region has 19 residues.

This clonotype was recorded at least ten times. The chain joins TRBV5-6 to TRBJ2-1; tentatively, D is TRBD1 (6 bases). This CDR3 has 15 residues. Trimming stripped 0 bases from V and 6 bases from J, with 13 bases between. CDR1 is SGHDT, CDR2 YYEEEE, per germline. The CDR3 sequence is CASSLEPGAGNEQFF. Written as DNA, the CDR3 is TGTGCCAGCAGCTTGGAGCCAGGGGCAGGCAATGAGCAGTTCTTC. Together with reference TRBV5-6 and TRBJ2-1, the CDR3 gives the full variable domain: DAGVTQSPTHLIKTRGQQVTLRCSPKSGHDTVSWYQQALGQGPQFIFQYYEEEERQRGNFPDRFSGHQFPNYSSELNVNALLLGDSALYLCASSLEPGAGNEQFFGPGTRLTVL.